This TCR beta chain was captured by sequencing in a study of blood T cell repertoires in COVID-19. Study summary: Both acute and convalescent COVID-19 samples were obtained from the United States, Italy and Spain. PBMCs, B-cell-depleted T cells, or T cells provided the cDNA or gDNA that made up the material.

Germline V gives CDR1 SGHNT, CDR2 YYREEE (reference sequence). This CDR3 region has 19 residues. In the authors' workflow: How many nucleated cells were present was estimated from reference gene primer amplification. Assay: immunoSEQ multiplex PCR; the TCRdb copy retains only in-frame clones and omits some. D and trimming were read from the DNA, whereas the V and J calls and clone size are those reported in that table. The table has 55,000 or so clones, 88% seen once; the top ten hold 8.5%. The sequence was obtained from a man aged 55 to 70 with active COVID-19. Sample: peripheral blood. The J gene is TRBJ2-7, the V gene TRBV5-4; 11 nucleotides line up with TRBD2. The J call may be in error: the DNA end matches TRBJ2-1 better. The CDR3 here is CASSLGLAGLQQVYNEQFF. CDR3 nucleotide sequence: TGTGCCAGCAGCTTGGGACTAGCGGGACTACAGCAGGTGTACAATGAGCAGTTCTTC.